This TCR beta chain was retrieved from a study of blood T cell repertoires in COVID-19. Across the study: The origin of the acute and convalescent COVID-19 samples was the United States, Italy and Spain. PBMCs, B-cell-depleted T cells, or T cells provided the cDNA or gDNA that made up the material.

With 2 bases clipped from V and 3 bases from J, the junction kept 2 bases outside the gene matches. This CDR3 contains 15 residues. CDR1 is LGHDT, CDR2 YNNKEL, per germline (reference sequence). Sequencing used immunoSEQ multiplex PCR; TCRdb keeps in-frame clones, though not all of them. The table lists hundreds of thousands of clones, about 80% of them singletons. This receptor was identified in a man at least 80 years old with acute or convalescent COVID-19. The chain links TRBV3-1 (or the pseudogene TRBV3-2) to TRBJ2-5; 11 positions match TRBD2. Sequenced input: peripheral blood. CDR3 residues: CASSQPGLAEETQYF. In DNA, the CDR3 is TGTGCCAGCAGCCAACCGGGACTAGCGGAAGAGACCCAGTACTTC.